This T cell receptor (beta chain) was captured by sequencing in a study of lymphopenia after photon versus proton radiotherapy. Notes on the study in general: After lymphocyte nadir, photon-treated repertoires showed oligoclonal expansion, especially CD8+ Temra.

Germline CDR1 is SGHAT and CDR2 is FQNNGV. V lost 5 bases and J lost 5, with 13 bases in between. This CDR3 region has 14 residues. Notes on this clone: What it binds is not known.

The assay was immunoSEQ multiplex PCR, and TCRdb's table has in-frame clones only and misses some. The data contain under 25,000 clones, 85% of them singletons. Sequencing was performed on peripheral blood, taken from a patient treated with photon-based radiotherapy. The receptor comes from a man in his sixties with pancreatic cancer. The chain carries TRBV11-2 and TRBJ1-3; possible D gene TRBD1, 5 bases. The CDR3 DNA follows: TGTGCCAGCAGCCGGACGGGGGGAAGAAACACCATATATTTT. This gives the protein CASSRTGGRNTIYF. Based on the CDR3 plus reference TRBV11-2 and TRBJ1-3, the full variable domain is EAGVAQSPRYKIIEKRQSVAFWCNPISGHATLYWYQQILGQGPKLLIQFQNNGVVDDSQLPKDRFSAERLKGVDSTLKIQPAKLEDSAVYLCASSRTGGRNTIYFGEGSWLTVV.